Below are 24 T cell receptor beta chains sequenced from a single sample in a study of OX40 agonist ivuxolimab in advanced cancers. Libraries were prepared by immunoSEQ multiplex PCR; TCRdb keeps only in-frame clonotypes and omits some of them. The table lists around 76,000 clones, 65% to 90% of them singletons. The material was CD4+ or CD8+ T cells sorted from blood, obtained in a trial of the OX40 agonist ivuxolimab. All receptors come from an adult with an advanced solid tumor such as melanoma, head and neck, liver or kidney cancer.

V usage is TRBV4-2 and J usage is TRBJ1-1; D is possibly TRBD1 (5 bases). Trimming left V 4 bases short and J 3 bases short, with 15 bases between. CDR3 length: 15 amino acids. Germline lookup yields CDR1 LGHNA and CDR2 YNFKEQ. CDR3 bases: TGTGCCAGCAGCCCCGGGCAAGGGACTTACACTGAAGCTTTCTTT. This gives the protein CASSPGQGTYTEAFF.

The J gene is TRBJ2-7, the V gene TRBV5-1; 10 positions agree with TRBD1. V was pared by 4 bases and J by 1 base, with 5 bases of the junction left unmatched. Germline V lookup: CDR1 SGHRS, CDR2 YFSETQ. The CDR3 is 15 amino acids. CDR3 sequence (DNA): TGCGCCAGCAGCCCGGGACAGGGGATTTCCTACGAGCAGTACTTC. This gives the protein CASSPGQGISYEQYF.

This chain connects TRBV7-6 to TRBJ2-1; 9 nucleotides agree with TRBD1. Germline lookup yields CDR1 SGHVS and CDR2 FNYEAQ. This CDR3 region has 15 residues. V lost 5 bases, J lost 4 bases, and 6 bases stayed unmatched. Written as DNA, the CDR3 is TGTGCCAGCAGCCGGACAGGGGAAACTTACAATGAGCAGTTCTTC. Translation gives CASSRTGETYNEQFF.

The chain uses TRBV10-1 and TRBJ2-3; D is unresolved. V was pared by 4 bases and J by 2 bases, with 13 bases between. The CDR3 totals 15 residues. Germline CDR1 is WNHNN and CDR2 is SYGVQD (reference sequence). The CDR3: CASSGTDHDTDTQYF. The DNA of the CDR3 is TGCGCCAGCAGTGGGACGGACCACGACACAGATACGCAGTATTTT.

The V and J genes are TRBV9 and TRBJ2-1; TRBD2 agrees at 10 bases. Trimming cost V 0 bases and J 0 bases; bases outside gene matches: 12. Germline V CDR1 and CDR2: SGDLS, YYNGEE. The length of the CDR3 is 20 residues. The CDR3 bases are TGTGCCAGCAGCGTAGCTGCAAGCGGGGGGGCCTTTCTCTCCTACAATGAGCAGTTCTTC. It translates to CASSVAASGGAFLSYNEQFF.

The chain joins TRBV5-1 to TRBJ2-2; 14 nucleotides agree with TRBD2. V trimming: 4 bases; J trimming: 10 bases; junction bases outside the gene matches: 6. Germline V gene data show CDR1 as SGHRS and CDR2 as YFSETQ. The CDR3 has 15 amino acids. Written as DNA, the CDR3 is TGCGCCAGCAGCCCCGGACTAGCGGGGGGTCAGGAGCTGTTTTTT. Amino acid sequence: CASSPGLAGGQELFF. The variable domain in full, with the rest retrieved from reference TRBV5-1 and TRBJ2-2, is KAGVTQTPRYLIKTRGQQVTLSCSPISGHRSVSWYQQTPGQGLQFLFEYFSETQRNKGNFPGRFSGRQFSNSRSEMNVSTLELGDSALYLCASSPGLAGGQELFFGEGSRLTVL.

The genes are TRBV6-6 and TRBJ1-6; maybe TRBD1 (5 bases). V lost 10 bases to trimming and J lost 7 bases, with 14 bases between them. This CDR3 comprises 13 residues. CDR1 MNHNY and CDR2 SVGAGI come from the germline V gene (reference sequence). The chain's CDR3 is CATAFGTNSPLHF. The CDR3 region has the DNA TGTGCCACCGCGTTCGGGACGAATTCACCCCTCCACTTT.

The rearrangement links TRBV27 to TRBJ1-6; D unclear. CDR1 is MNHEY and CDR2 is SMNVEV in the germline V gene (reference sequence). This CDR3 has 15 amino acids. Trimming took off 6 bases at V and 9 bases at J, with 18 bases between the two ends. The CDR3 loop reads CASSFETPRGSPLHF. CDR3 in DNA: TGTGCCAGCAGCTTTGAGACCCCACGCGGTTCACCCCTCCACTTT.

The chain has TRBV23-1 and TRBJ2-5; no reliable D call. The J call is doubtful: the DNA matches TRBJ2-7 better. TRBV23-1 is an ORF, with its function uncertain. This CDR3 is 16 amino acids long. CDR3 in amino acids: CASSQSLHRPNYEQYF. As DNA, the CDR3 is TGCGCCAGCAGTCAGTCATTACACCGACCAAACTACGAGCAGTACTTC.

The gene calls are TRBV29-1 and TRBJ2-3; perhaps D is TRBD1 or TRBD2 (6 bases each). The CDR3 runs 14 residues. The V end lost 8 bases, the J end lost 2 bases, and 17 bases lay between the germline ends. Germline V CDR1 and CDR2: SQVTM, ANQGSEA. CDR3 sequence: CSFRRGAVTDTQYF. The DNA of the CDR3 is TGCAGCTTCCGAAGGGGGGCCGTCACAGATACGCAGTATTTT.

This rearrangement joins TRBV6-6 to TRBJ2-7, with D possibly being TRBD1 (5 bases). Germline V gene lookup returns CDR1 MNHNY and CDR2 SVGAGI (reference sequence). V lost 1 base and J lost 7, with 8 bases in between. The CDR3 is 12 residues long. The DNA for the CDR3 is TGTGCCAGCAGTTACTTAGGGGATGAGCAGTACTTC. It is translated as CASSYLGDEQYF.

J is TRBJ2-1 and V is TRBV7-2, with 13 positions matching TRBD2. The trim removed 5 bases at V and 7 bases at J, leaving 8 bases unmatched. The CDR3 consists of 16 residues. CDR1 is SGHTA, CDR2 FQGNSA, per germline. CDR3 coding DNA: TGTGCCAGCAGCCCACCCGGACTAGCGGGGGAAAATGAGCAGTTCTTC. Protein product: CASSPPGLAGENEQFF.

The chain couples TRBV7-7 to TRBJ2-2; D may be TRBD1 (6 bases). There are 15 residues in the CDR3. The V end lost 1 base, the J end lost 1 base, and 7 bases lay between the germline ends. Germline-derived CDR1 and CDR2 are SSHAT and FNYEAQ (reference sequence). The DNA of the CDR3 is TGTGCCAGCAGCTTAGGCAGGGGGAACACCGGGGAGCTGTTTTTT. It specifies CASSLGRGNTGELFF.

The CDR3 sequence is CSVDPENTEAFF. DNA for the CDR3: TGCAGCGTTGATCCAGAGAACACTGAAGCTTTCTTT. The chain recombines TRBV29-1 with TRBJ1-1; no reliable D call. The CDR3 has 12 residues. Per the germline V gene, CDR1 is SQVTM and CDR2 is ANQGSEA. Trimming shortened V by 3 bases and J by 1 base, and 6 bases separated the two germline ends.

The genes are TRBV29-1 and TRBJ1-1, with a tentative D call TRBD1 (5 bases). The CDR3 runs to 12 residues. Trimming pared 2 bases from V and 10 bases from J, leaving 14 bases between. Germline CDR1 is SQVTM and CDR2 is ANQGSEA. CDR3 amino acids: CSVEQGLAGAFF. The DNA for the CDR3 is TGCAGCGTTGAACAGGGCCTCGCTGGAGCTTTCTTT.

The chain recombines TRBV7-3 with TRBJ2-3; 11 bases are shared with TRBD2. The V and J ends lost 5 bases and 4 bases, in that order; junction bases with no gene match: 8. This CDR3 contains 16 residues. Germline V CDR1 and CDR2: SGHTA, FQGTGA. CDR3 coding DNA: TGTGCCAGCAGCACTTATGTAGCGGGGGGGCCAGATACGCAGTATTTT. The encoded protein is CASSTYVAGGPDTQYF.

CDR3 nucleotides: TGTGCCAGTAGTATAGTACAGGGGGCAGCATACGAGCAGTACTTC. Amino acids: CASSIVQGAAYEQYF. This chain joins TRBV19 and TRBJ2-7; 9 nucleotides align to TRBD1. The length of the CDR3 is 15 residues. The germline CDR1 and CDR2 sequences are LNHDA and SQIVND (reference sequence). With 1 base clipped from V and 4 bases from J, the junction kept 5 bases outside the gene matches. Supplemented by reference TRBV19 and TRBJ2-7, the full variable domain reads DGGITQSPKYLFRKEGQNVTLSCEQNLNHDAMYWYRQDPGQGLRLIYYSQIVNDFQKGDIAEGYSVSREKKESFPLTVTSAQKNPTAFYLCASSIVQGAAYEQYFGPGTRLTVT.

The chain carries TRBV19 and TRBJ1-5; D remains ambiguous. Trimming stripped 3 bases from V and 10 bases from J, with 13 bases between. Germline V gives CDR1 LNHDA, CDR2 SQIVND (reference sequence). The CDR3 covers 13 residues. The CDR3 DNA reads as TGTGCCAGTAGTATGGCCTCAGTTCAACCCCAGCATTTT. Amino acids: CASSMASVQPQHF.

V is TRBV6-5 and J is TRBJ2-7, with D perhaps matching TRBD1 (5 bases). Trimming pared 0 bases from V and 0 bases from J, leaving 12 bases between. Germline V gene data show CDR1 as MNHEY and CDR2 as SVGAGI. This CDR3 has 16 residues. As DNA, the CDR3 is TGTGCCAGCAGTTACTCGATTCCAGGGCACTCCTACGAGCAGTACTTC. This gives the protein CASSYSIPGHSYEQYF.

CDR3 sequence (DNA): TGTGCCAGCAGTCCAGCGGGGGGGCCGCAGTTCTTC. Translating gives CASSPAGGPQFF. V and J are TRBV6-6 and TRBJ2-1; 10 positions match TRBD2. The CDR3 covers 12 residues. The V and J ends lost 5 bases and 12 bases, in that order; junction bases with no gene match: 4. Germline V gene sequence: CDR1 MNHNY, CDR2 SVGAGI (reference sequence).

The chain has TRBV11-3 and TRBJ2-2; D call uncertain. This CDR3 is built from 12 residues. Between the trimmed V and J ends, which lost 5 bases and 6 bases, there was a span of 7 bases. Germline CDR1 is SGHNT and CDR2 is YENEEA. The CDR3 loop is CASSPLAGELFF. The CDR3, as DNA: TGTGCCAGCAGCCCGTTGGCCGGGGAGCTGTTTTTT.

The DNA of the CDR3 is TGTGCCAGCAGCTTAGCGAGGGGCCGGACTGAAGCTTTCTTT. Protein sequence: CASSLARGRTEAFF. This chain connects TRBV7-2 to TRBJ1-1; perhaps TRBD1 as D (5 bases). From germline, CDR1 is SGHTA and CDR2 FQGNSA. CDR3 length: 14 residues. Trimming pared 0 bases from V and 5 bases from J, leaving 10 bases between.

The rearrangement links TRBV5-1 to TRBJ2-7; D is possibly TRBD1 (7 bases). Germline V lookup: CDR1 SGHRS, CDR2 YFSETQ. The CDR3 runs to 14 residues. Trimming pared 6 bases from V and 2 bases from J, leaving 15 bases between. CDR3 nucleotide sequence: TGCGCCAGCAAAGAGCAGGGGGGTCCCTACGAGCAGTACTTC. It codes for CASKEQGGPYEQYF. Filled out from reference TRBV5-1 and TRBJ2-7, the complete variable domain reads KAGVTQTPRYLIKTRGQQVTLSCSPISGHRSVSWYQQTPGQGLQFLFEYFSETQRNKGNFPGRFSGRQFSNSRSEMNVSTLELGDSALYLCASKEQGGPYEQYFGPGTRLTVT.

The chain links TRBV18 to TRBJ1-6; D unresolved. V dropped 2 bases and J dropped 3 bases, with 8 bases sitting between them. The germline CDR1 and CDR2 sequences are KGHSH and LQKENI. This CDR3 region has 15 residues. The CDR3 region has the DNA TGTGCCAGCTCACCAAACCCGAACTATAATTCACCCCTCCACTTT. Translating it yields CASSPNPNYNSPLHF. Full variable domain (missing parts from reference TRBV18 and TRBJ1-6): NAGVMQNPRHLVRRRGQEARLRCSPMKGHSHVYWYRQLPEEGLKFMVYLQKENIIDESGMPKERFSAEFPKEGPSILRIQQVVRGDSAAYFCASSPNPNYNSPLHFGNGTRLTVT.